This TCR beta chain was captured by sequencing in a study of PD-L1 blockade in urothelial cancer. About the research overall: From about 2014, patients received atezolizumab, given as 1,200 mg intravenously every 3 weeks. Reported median T cell count for blood samples was around 150,000. After treatment start, blood was analyzed at 3 weeks (second dose) and at 6 weeks.

Trimming shortened V by 6 bases and J by 2 bases, and 15 bases separated the two germline ends. Germline V gene lookup returns CDR1 SQVTM and CDR2 ANQGSEA. This CDR3 spans 14 amino acids. This table comes from immunoSEQ multiplex PCR, and its TCRdb copy is limited to in-frame clones, with some not included. Among 90,000 or so clones listed, about 90% were seen once. As for time point: pretreatment peripheral blood. The clonotype originates from a man in his sixties with urothelial cancer. The sequences come from PBMCs, collected around atezolizumab (anti-PD-L1) treatment. The chain recombines TRBV29-1 with TRBJ2-3, with D possibly TRBD2 on 5 matching bases. CDR3 bases: TGCAGCGTCCTAGAGGACTTTTCCACAGATACGCAGTATTTT. It encodes CSVLEDFSTDTQYF.